This entry lists 2 T cell receptor beta chains sequenced from one sample in a study of cytomegalovirus exposure and HLA in healthy donors. Researchers ran the PCR with 60 Vbeta and 13 Jbeta primers. Profiled with immunoSEQ multiplex PCR; TCRdb holds only in-frame clones, not every one. The sample includes 100,000 to 150,000 clones, over 60% seen only once; the top ten take 1.2%. Sequencing was carried out using PBMCs. All receptors come from a female donor in good health and CMV-seronegative.

The V and J genes are TRBV29-1 and TRBJ2-2, with TRBD2 identical over 10 bases. Germline CDR1 SQVTM, CDR2 ANQGSEA. V was pared by 5 bases and J by 1 base, with 4 bases of the junction left unmatched. The CDR3 loop spans 15 amino acids. The CDR3 loop is CSVLTSGVNTGELFF. The CDR3 DNA is TGCAGCGTTCTCACTAGCGGGGTGAACACCGGGGAGCTGTTTTTT.

The CDR3 loop reads CASSVGGTGRDQPQHF. Written as DNA, the CDR3 is TGTGCCAGCAGCGTAGGAGGTACAGGGCGGGATCAGCCCCAGCATTTT. This sequence joins TRBV9 and TRBJ1-5; tentative D call: TRBD1 (6 bases). CDR3 size: 16 residues. V lost 0 bases and J lost 5, with 15 bases in between. In germline, CDR1 is SGDLS, CDR2 YYNGEE.